This paragraph covers one T cell receptor beta chain sequence. The germline gives CDR1 SGHTA, CDR2 FQGNSA. The CDR3 extends over 13 amino acids. V was trimmed by 4 bases and J by 6 bases, leaving 11 bases between them. The source of the sample is a study of CD8 T cells in Susac syndrome. Random hexamers were used to reverse transcribe an amount of about 0.5 to 1 ug RNA. TCRdb reanalysed the immunoSEQ multiplex PCR reads using MiXCR and keeps one entry per CDR3 protein. Of some 190,000 distinct CDR3 sequences listed, about 93% are singletons. The rearrangement links TRBV7-2 to TRBJ2-3; D call uncertain. The sequence came from a human donor in good health. Sequencing input: CD4+ T cells from PBMCs. The CDR3 is CASSYFGVDTQYF. CDR3 bases: TGTGCCAGCAGCTACTTTGGAGTGGATACGCAGTATTTT.